The present T cell receptor (beta chain) was sequenced within a study of siplizumab effects on memory and regulatory T cells. Data came from immunoSEQ multiplex PCR; TCRdb stores just in-frame clones and leaves some out. The sample comprises some 110,000 clones, about 95% of which are singletons, and roughly 1.7% rests with the top ten. The study, taken as a whole, reports: Confirmatory evidence of suppressive function in proliferating siplizumab-culture Tregs was not obtained. A mean of approximately 69% of mappable alloreactive CD4+ clones were Treg-derived with siplizumab, compared with 25% to 30% in controls.

As to this clone: Its antigen is not known.

The germline V gene has CDR1 SGHNT and CDR2 YYREEE (reference sequence). V shed 2 bases, J shed 8 bases, and the junction held 1 base outside the gene matches. This CDR3 is built from 13 residues. The sequenced sample consisted of non-Treg CD4+ T cells sorted from blood. The V call is TRBV5-4, the J call TRBJ2-1, with 10 bases aligning to TRBD2. The receptor was derived from a human donor in good health. The CDR3 coding sequence is TGTGCCAGCAGCTTAGGGACTAGCGATGAGCAGTTCTTC. It yields the protein CASSLGTSDEQFF.